This entry describes one TCR beta chain. Its antigen remains unidentified. It has no much larger one-base neighbor in the sample; base qualities were not kept. This sample was taken from a study of T cell responses to AZD1222 COVID-19 vaccine (dated by TCRdb to about 2021). Regarding the complete study: AZD1222 recipients whose second dose came at about 4 weeks and those whose second dose came at about 12 weeks were combined into one group, since spike-specific TCR depth and breadth did not differ between the two schedules. TCR sequencing was performed for more than 230 trial participants, of whom some 200 were given two doses of AZD1222 and around 25 were given two doses of MenACWY control vaccine. Enrollment into the trials was organized by age into subgroups of 18-55, 56-69 and 70-plus years, and those subgroups contained roughly 150, 30 and 60 TCR-sequenced participants, respectively. The research as a whole found: Participants were mostly white British, with more females than males. The authors suggested clonal diversity may have been underestimated. The 56-69-year group was small, and its depth increase did not reach significance, likely because of low power. Reportedly, almost half of the unique spike-specific TCRs recognized epitopes lying outside the regions that are mutated in the B.1.351 and B.1.1.7 variants. Conclusions about previously exposed vaccinees are limited because only 5 or 6 AZD1222 recipients were SARS-CoV-2 seropositive at baseline. A significant rise in spike-specific TCR breadth and depth was observed after two AZD1222 doses relative to day 0 and relative to MenACWY recipients. The whole spike protein was spanned by vaccine-associated CD4 TCRs, and dominant responses were seen in regions 160-218 and 743-854. No day 14 peak-response samples were available, so repertoires were characterized only after the peak T cell response.

The time point label on this specimen signifies: baseline before first vaccination. Samples from vaccinated people were obtained from the UK trials COV001 and COV002, which included a single-blind randomized controlled phase 2/3 trial of AZD1222 (ChAdOx1 nCoV-19) in healthy adults. For TCRbeta chain sequencing, PBMC samples from trial participants were taken at day 0 and at day 28 after the second dose. The germline V gene specifies MNHNS as CDR1 and SASEGT as CDR2. Taken from cysteine to phenylalanine, the CDR3 has 12 residues. Of all the DNA, just the CDR3 is kept, 36 bases in frame from base 1. The V and J ends are trimmed by 3 bases and 7 bases, leaving 9 bases between them. The CDR3 regions of human TCRbeta chains were analyzed by immunosequencing. In the original analysis: TCRs in the repertoires were compared against a reference library of SARS-CoV-2-specific TCRs that had been generated with the MIRA antigen-specificity platform. Breadth was defined as the fraction of unique TCRs that were SARS-CoV-2-associated. Depth was defined as the fraction of total T cells that were SARS-CoV-2-associated. Using the MIRA data, each spike-specific TCR was mapped to the spike region that the TCR reacts to and placed in a CD4 or CD8 class. Log10-transformed breadth and depth values were compared by one-way ANOVA with Sidak's multiple comparisons tests. In TCRdb, the immuneACCESS table is reduced to in-frame sequences with V and J assigned. These tables do not hold every clone; where another copy was compared, an unresolved V gene accounts for under half, and the others remain unexplained. The V and J calls and clone size are taken from that table; D and trimming were inferred from the DNA. The sample records more than 100,000 clones, approximately 90% of which are singletons. The ten largest clonotypes hold 14% to 15% of the sample.

Recombination linked TRBV6-1 to TRBJ1-2; TRBD1 might be the D gene, on 5 matching bases. The starting material was peripheral blood, obtained on day 0 of AZD1222 vaccination. The sequence was collected from an adult in good health. The CDR3 region has the sequence CASSEGTFGYTF. The DNA is TGTGCCAGCAGTGAGGGGACTTTTGGCTACACCTTC.